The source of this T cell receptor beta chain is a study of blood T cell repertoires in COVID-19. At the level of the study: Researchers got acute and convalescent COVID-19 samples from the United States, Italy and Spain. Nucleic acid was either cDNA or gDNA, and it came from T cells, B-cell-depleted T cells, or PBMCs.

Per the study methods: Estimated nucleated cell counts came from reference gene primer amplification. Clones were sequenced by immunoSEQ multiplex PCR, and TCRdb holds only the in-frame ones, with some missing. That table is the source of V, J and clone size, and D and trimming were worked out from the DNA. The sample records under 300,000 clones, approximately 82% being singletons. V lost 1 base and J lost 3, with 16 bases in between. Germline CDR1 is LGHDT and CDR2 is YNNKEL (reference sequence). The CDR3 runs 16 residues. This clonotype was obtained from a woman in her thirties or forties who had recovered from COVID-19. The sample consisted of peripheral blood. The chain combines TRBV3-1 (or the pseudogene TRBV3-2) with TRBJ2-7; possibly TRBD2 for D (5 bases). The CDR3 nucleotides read TGTGCCAGCAGCCAAGTACTCCGGGTCGGGAACTACGAGCAGTACTTC. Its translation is CASSQVLRVGNYEQYF.